Below, 13 T cell receptor beta chains from the same sample are listed, as sequenced in a study of T-cell memory formation after mild COVID-19. MiXCR, applied by TCRdb to the 5' RACE reads, yields one record per CDR3 protein. The repertoire holds about 430,000 distinct CDR3 sequences, with more than 20% as singletons. The sequencing sample was made of PBMCs or a T cell subset sorted from them (not recorded which). The receptors come from an adult woman who had mild COVID-19 (a few samples of this study predate the infection). Cell type and time point are not known.

The CDR3 region is CASWRRGSTNYGYTF. The CDR3 region has the DNA TGTGCCAGCTGGCGCAGGGGATCCACTAACTATGGCTACACCTTC. The genes are TRBV12-3 or TRBV12-4 and TRBJ1-2, with D tentatively TRBD1 (6 bases). With 8 bases removed from V and 0 bases from J, the gap between germline ends came to 16 bases. The CDR3 totals 15 residues.

This chain uses TRBV7-9 with TRBJ1-6; D unresolved. The CDR3 extends over 17 amino acids. Per the germline V gene, CDR1 is SEHNR and CDR2 is FQNEAQ (reference sequence). V lost 5 bases and J 0 bases, leaving 14 bases between the germline ends. The CDR3 sequence is CASSPGQSSSYNSPLHF. The CDR3 DNA follows: TGTGCCAGCAGCCCTGGGCAGTCGAGCTCCTATAATTCACCCCTCCACTTT.

In DNA, the CDR3 is TGTGCCAGCAGCTTAGAGGTGTTGTCGGACAGGGTAAACTATGGCTACACCTTC. Protein: CASSLEVLSDRVNYGYTF. The V gene is TRBV7-8, the J gene TRBJ1-2; 8 bases map to TRBD1. This CDR3 contains 18 residues. V lost 1 base, J lost 2 bases, and 12 bases stayed unmatched. Germline V gene lookup returns CDR1 SGHVS and CDR2 FQNEAQ.

This clonotype has just a few counts. The gene calls are TRBV6-2 or TRBV6-3 and TRBJ2-1; D not certain. Looked up from germline, CDR1 is MNHEY and CDR2 is SVGEGT. The CDR3 consists of 16 residues. V was shortened by 6 bases and J by 3 bases, with 18 bases between the two germline ends. The CDR3 region is CASRPELLAHYNEQFF. The CDR3, as DNA: TGTGCCAGCAGGCCAGAGCTTCTGGCTCACTACAATGAGCAGTTCTTC.

This clonotype has at least ten counts. This chain links TRBV5-1 with TRBJ2-7; 8 positions match TRBD2. The CDR3 loop spans 15 amino acids. Germline V gene data show CDR1 as SGHRS and CDR2 as YFSETQ. V lost 4 bases, J lost 0 bases, and 6 bases stayed unmatched. Written as DNA, the CDR3 is TGCGCCAGCAGCATGATAGCGGGGAGCTCCTACGAGCAGTACTTC. It encodes CASSMIAGSSYEQYF. Full variable domain (rest looked up from reference TRBV5-1 and TRBJ2-7): KAGVTQTPRYLIKTRGQQVTLSCSPISGHRSVSWYQQTPGQGLQFLFEYFSETQRNKGNFPGRFSGRQFSNSRSEMNVSTLELGDSALYLCASSMIAGSSYEQYFGPGTRLTVT.

This clonotype was found a few times. The chain joins TRBV5-5 to TRBJ1-4; weak D call: TRBD1 (6 bases). The CDR3 has 18 amino acids. Trimming left V 3 bases short and J 2 bases short, with 20 bases between. CDR1 is SGHKS, CDR2 YYEKEE, per germline (reference sequence). The CDR3 region has the DNA TGTGCCAGCAGCTCAACCACAGGGAATAGGGGGACTAATGAAAAACTGTTTTTT. Amino acid sequence: CASSSTTGNRGTNEKLFF. Supplemented by reference TRBV5-5 and TRBJ1-4, the full variable domain reads DAGVTQSPTHLIKTRGQQVTLRCSPISGHKSVSWYQQVLGQGPQFIFQYYEKEERGRGNFPDRFSARQFPNYSSELNVNALLLGDSALYLCASSSTTGNRGTNEKLFFGSGTQLSVL.

This sequence joins TRBV25-1 and TRBJ1-1; tentatively, D is TRBD1 (5 bases). The CDR3 is made up of 13 amino acids. CDR1 is MGHDK and CDR2 is SYGVNS in the germline V gene. V lost 7 bases and J lost 1, with 10 bases in between. The DNA of the CDR3 is TGTGCCAGCAAAGGGGAGGGGAACACTGAAGCTTTCTTT. Translating gives CASKGEGNTEAFF. Supplemented by reference TRBV25-1 and TRBJ1-1, the full variable domain reads EADIYQTPRYLVIGTGKKITLECSQTMGHDKMYWYQQDPGMELHLIHYSYGVNSTEKGDLSSESTVSRIRTEHFPLTLESARPSHTSQYLCASKGEGNTEAFFGQGTRLTVV.

The chain couples TRBV12-3 or TRBV12-4 to TRBJ2-3, with TRBD2 identical over 8 bases. The CDR3 is 14 residues long. V gave up 7 bases and J gave up 3 bases; unmatched junction bases: 6. CDR3 coding DNA: TGTGCCAGCAAAGAGCGGGAGTGGACAGATACGCAGTATTTT. Its translation is CASKEREWTDTQYF.

J is TRBJ1-1 and V is TRBV5-5; 7 nucleotides line up with TRBD1. CDR1 and CDR2 (germline): SGHKS, YYEKEE (reference sequence). V trimming: 2 bases; J trimming: 5 bases; junction bases outside the gene matches: 9. The CDR3 length is 15 residues. In DNA form, the CDR3 reads TGTGCCAGCAGCTTCCTACAGGGGACTAGGACTGAAGCTTTCTTT. Residues: CASSFLQGTRTEAFF.

CDR3 protein: CSVDRPAGGRETQYF. The CDR3 DNA reads as TGCAGCGTTGACCGTCCGGCAGGGGGCCGGGAGACCCAGTACTTC. This chain uses TRBV29-1 with TRBJ2-5, with 8 bases lining up with TRBD1. The J segment lost 5 bases and the V segment lost 3 bases, leaving 11 bases of the junction unmatched. CDR3 size: 15 residues. Germline V gene data show CDR1 as SQVTM and CDR2 as ANQGSEA.

V gene TRBV5-6 combines with J gene TRBJ1-2; the match to TRBD1 covers 7 bases. Germline lookup yields CDR1 SGHDT and CDR2 YYEEEE. This CDR3 is built from 18 residues. With V trimmed by 2 bases and J by 3 bases, 16 bases remained unmatched. The DNA for the CDR3 is TGTGCCAGCAGCTTTGAGTGGGTGACAGGGAAGACCCACTATGGCTACACCTTC. Protein: CASSFEWVTGKTHYGYTF.

The V gene is TRBV18, the J gene TRBJ1-1; no definite D call. Germline CDR1 is KGHSH and CDR2 is LQKENI. The CDR3 runs to 16 residues. Trimming took off 3 bases at V and 2 bases at J, with 16 bases between the two ends. The CDR3, as DNA: TGTGCCAGCTCACCGCGCCTAACAGAAATAAACACTGAAGCTTTCTTT. Protein: CASSPRLTEINTEAFF.

This clonotype was observed a few times. One junction end does not reproduce the germline sequence, and a read error may be involved. The genes are TRBV23-1 and TRBJ1-1; maybe TRBD1 (5 bases). TRBV23-1 is an ORF, and what it does is uncertain. The CDR3 has 10 amino acids. CDR3 amino acids: CASSQSTDSF. The CDR3 region has the DNA TGCGCCAGCAGTCAATCGACCGACAGTTTT.